This TCR beta chain was sequenced in a study of cytomegalovirus exposure and HLA in healthy donors. Looking at the study overall: Genetic ancestry analysis placed about 80% of the 400 or so donors that were genotyped in the Caucasian-associated cluster. Overall study results and limits: Among immune exposure information, only CMV serostatus was available. Testing in vitro showed a few CMV-associated chains specific for CMV antigens.

Points on this clone: Its antigen is not identified.

A multiplex PCR was run with 60 Vbeta primers and 13 Jbeta primers. The table came from immunoSEQ multiplex PCR; TCRdb's copy has only in-frame clones and leaves some out. The profile shows about 93,000 clones, over 55% of them singletons. Material for sequencing was PBMCs. This TCR was sampled from a boy aged 5 to 17 in good health and CMV-seropositive.

Here the CDR3 reads CASSFFTGTANYGYTF. The CDR3 DNA reads TGTGCCAGCAGTTTCTTCACCGGGACAGCGAACTATGGCTACACCTTC. V and J are TRBV28 and TRBJ1-2, with 7 bases identical to TRBD1. V trimming: 3 bases; J trimming: 2 bases; junction bases outside the gene matches: 9. This CDR3 contains 16 residues. In germline, CDR1 is MDHEN, CDR2 SYDVKM.